These T cell receptor beta chains were read from a single sample in a study of blood T cell repertoires in COVID-19. Measured with immunoSEQ multiplex PCR; TCRdb has only the in-frame clones, and not every one. Of around 190,000 clones in the sample, around four fifths were seen once. The source material was PBMCs or T cells enriched from blood (not recorded which). The receptors originated from a man aged 35-49 years who had recovered from COVID-19. Both conserved end residues are part of each CDR3. The order of the fields is clone size, V gene, D gene, J gene, CDR3 protein, CDR3 DNA. A D gene is named only where the DNA matches it firmly. Some rows mark clone size as missing; the rest say once, few, many or name a class of expanded clone.

clone size: few
V gene: TRBV3-1/TRBV3-2
D gene: TRBD2
J gene: TRBJ2-5
CDR3 protein: CASGKGLAVETQYF
CDR3 DNA: TGTGCCAGCGGTAAGGGACTAGCCGTGGAGACCCAGTACTTC

clone size: -
V gene: TRBV14
D gene: -
J gene: TRBJ1-4
CDR3 protein: CASSHRFQNEKLFF
CDR3 DNA: TGTGCCAGCAGCCATCGGTTTCAAAATGAAAAACTGTTTTTT

clone size: -
V gene: TRBV30
D gene: TRBD1
J gene: TRBJ1-2
CDR3 protein: CALSTGGYGYTF
CDR3 DNA: TGTGCCTTATCGACAGGGGGCTATGGCTACACCTTC

clone size: -
V gene: TRBV6-5
D gene: -
J gene: TRBJ2-5
CDR3 protein: CASSYGAGNQETQYF
CDR3 DNA: TGTGCCAGCAGCTACGGCGCAGGGAACCAAGAGACCCAGTACTTC

clone size: -
V gene: TRBV4-1
D gene: -
J gene: TRBJ1-1
CDR3 protein: CASSQEFGRGTTEAFF
CDR3 DNA: TGCGCCAGCAGCCAAGAATTTGGACGGGGTACCACTGAAGCTTTCTTT

clone size: -
V gene: TRBV3-1/TRBV3-2
D gene: -
J gene: TRBJ1-4
CDR3 protein: CASSQESMAGPRATNEKLFF
CDR3 DNA: TGTGCCAGCAGCCAAGAGTCAATGGCAGGCCCCAGGGCAACTAATGAAAAACTGTTTTTT

clone size: -
V gene: TRBV11-1
D gene: -
J gene: TRBJ2-7
CDR3 protein: CASSFQGSVNEQYF
CDR3 DNA: TGTGCCAGCAGCTTCCAGGGAAGCGTCAACGAGCAGTACTTC

clone size: once
V gene: TRBV19
D gene: -
J gene: TRBJ2-1
CDR3 protein: CASSIGSSYNEQFF
CDR3 DNA: TGTGCCAGTAGTATAGGCAGCTCCTACAATGAGCAGTTCTTC

clone size: once
V gene: TRBV28
D gene: -
J gene: TRBJ2-5
CDR3 protein: CASRPQGGRGETQYF
CDR3 DNA: TGTGCCAGCAGACCTCAGGGAGGTCGTGGCGAGACCCAGTACTTC

clone size: -
V gene: TRBV3-1/TRBV3-2
D gene: TRBD1
J gene: TRBJ1-6
CDR3 protein: CASSQDLQGWHSPLHF
CDR3 DNA: TGTGCCAGCAGCCAAGATCTACAGGGGTGGCATTCACCCCTCCACTTT

clone size: -
V gene: TRBV9
D gene: TRBD2
J gene: TRBJ2-2
CDR3 protein: CASSAGLAGQGELFF
CDR3 DNA: TGTGCCAGCAGCGCAGGACTAGCCGGGCAGGGGGAGCTGTTTTTT

clone size: -
V gene: TRBV7-9
D gene: -
J gene: TRBJ2-3
CDR3 protein: CASHTGPGLRPSTDTQYF
CDR3 DNA: TGTGCCAGCCACACAGGGCCCGGGCTCCGCCCTAGCACAGATACGCAGTATTTT

clone size: -
V gene: TRBV2
D gene: -
J gene: TRBJ2-2
CDR3 protein: CASSGERTGELFF
CDR3 DNA: TGTGCCAGCAGTGGGGAGCGGACCGGGGAGCTGTTTTTT

clone size: -
V gene: TRBV7-9
D gene: TRBD1
J gene: TRBJ1-2
CDR3 protein: CASSKRDRMHYGYTF
CDR3 DNA: TGTGCCAGCAGCAAGCGGGACAGGATGCACTATGGCTACACCTTC

clone size: -
V gene: TRBV13
D gene: -
J gene: TRBJ1-1
CDR3 protein: CARGSGAEAFF
CDR3 DNA: TGTGCCAGAGGGAGCGGAGCTGAAGCTTTCTTT

clone size: -
V gene: TRBV4-1
D gene: TRBD1
J gene: TRBJ1-5
CDR3 protein: CASSQEDRVHQPQHF
CDR3 DNA: TGCGCCAGCAGCCAAGAGGACAGGGTGCATCAGCCCCAGCATTTT